This TCR beta chain was obtained from a study of cytomegalovirus exposure and HLA in healthy donors. Across the whole study: An early data release held some 85 million unique TCRs from HLA-typed donors. Findings and limits, study-wide: Within the data, a cluster of highly shared sequence variants was likely a sequencing artifact. In vitro testing confirmed a few CMV-associated chains as specific for CMV antigens.

In regard to this clone: Its antigen is unidentified.

The PCR contained 60 Vbeta and 13 Jbeta primers. Some clones are missing from TCRdb's copy, which holds only in-frame ones; the method was immunoSEQ multiplex PCR. The table lists just over 150,000 clones, approximately 85% of them singletons. This CDR3 comprises 16 residues. Germline V gene data show CDR1 as SEHNR and CDR2 as FQNEAQ (reference sequence). V trimming: 4 bases; J trimming: 6 bases; junction bases outside the gene matches: 7. Donors sampled were nominally healthy, though unrecorded immune exposures were likely. The receptor was derived from a young woman in good health and CMV-seronegative. Sequenced input: PBMCs. The V and J genes are TRBV7-9 and TRBJ1-5, with 12 bases aligning to TRBD1. In nucleotides, the CDR3 is TGTGCCAGCAGCTCCTGGGACAGGGGGCTAGGTCAGCCCCAGCATTTT. Translating it yields CASSSWDRGLGQPQHF. Full variable domain (remainder filled in from reference TRBV7-9 and TRBJ1-5): DTGVSQNPRHKITKRGQNVTFRCDPISEHNRLYWYRQTLGQGPEFLTYFQNEAQLEKSRLLSDRFSAERPKGSFSTLEIQRTEQGDSAMYLCASSSWDRGLGQPQHFGDGTRLSIL.